This TCR beta chain was profiled in a study of shared clonotypes between healthy human individuals (dated by TCRdb to 2018 to 2020). Context from the whole study: The cohort comprised a couple of women and a few men aged 18 to 49 years. For each donor, three plates each were used for CD4 naive and CD4 memory, two plates were used for CD8 naive, and one plate was used for CD8 memory. Different laboratories and diverse techniques were used to prepare libraries and sequence TCR repertoires, to increase sequencing depth and limit assay-specific biases. Per donor, leukapheresis produced somewhere between about 0.94 and 9.5 billion PBMCs. To estimate repertoire size and how much clonotypes are shared between individuals, the study performed deep sequencing of blood TCR repertoires from a few healthy adults. The paper as a whole reports these results and caveats: Only blood was sampled, and tissue TCR repertoires likely differ from those in blood. Naive subsets generally had larger estimated clonotype richness than memory subsets. Even with the large sequencing depth, rarefaction of the sorted-subset datasets indicated that sequencing was incomplete. Compared with non-shared clonotypes, the clonotypes found in all four sorted-subset donors had higher generation probabilities. The genetic and exposure-history diversity represented was limited by the small number of donors. Across four donors, 5% to 6% of naive CD4, approximately 4% of naive CD8, 2% to 2.5% of memory CD4, and 0.3% to 0.45% of memory CD8 clonotypes were shared. Based on pairwise subsampling, the degree of clonotype sharing among donors was expected to be affected by sequencing depth.

TCR CDR3 regions were amplified from genomic DNA by multiplex PCR using the deep immunoSEQ assay. For each cell subset, the extracted genomic DNA was distributed evenly across all wells of several immunoSEQ 96-well plates, and each plate served as one replicate. For sorted subsets, around 200 ng genomic DNA, equal to 30,000 or so T cell genomes, was loaded into each replicate PCR. Purified libraries were quantified with a Qubit 3.0 fluorometer, sized on a Bioanalyzer 2100, and re-quantified with the KAPA Library Quantification kit. A separate single-read 150-cycle Illumina NextSeq 550 flow cell was used to sequence each immunoSEQ 96-well plate. As for the original processing: Because the immunoSEQ output included only junctional sequences and no quality scores, the filtering could not be the same as the filtering used for full-length reads. Sequences were annotated with PyIR, a Python wrapper for IgBLAST v1.9, and V/J genes and CDR3 were assigned using IMGT germline references. Reads were removed for weak V/J assignments (E-value above 1e-6), missing CDR3, stop codons, out-of-frame junctions, or ambiguous translated residues. V3J clonotypes were defined as sequences sharing the same inferred V gene, J gene, and CDR3 amino acid sequence. Percentage overlap between repertoires was computed as shared unique clonotypes divided by the size of the smaller repertoire. RTK rarefaction, the Chao1 estimator, and Recon v2.1 estimates of unobserved clonotypes were used to assess repertoire richness. Generation probabilities for all TCRbeta clonotypes obtained by the gDNA method from a few donors were computed using OLGA. TCRdb retrieved this table from immuneACCESS and kept in-frame rearrangements only. Not all clones are present; in checked studies, unresolved V genes account for under half, and no reason is known for the remainder. D and trimming were read from the DNA, whereas the V and J calls and clone size are those reported in that table. For this sample there are under 1,100,000 clones; 65% to 75% appear just once. Of the sample, nearly 1.5% falls within the top ten clones.

As regards this clone: Its specific antigen is unknown. No base quality values were provided; no much bigger clone lies one nucleotide off.

Healthy HIV-negative adults with no recently reported acute infections or vaccinations were included as donors. Every donor was a Caucasian adult residing in Nashville, Tennessee, USA. CD4+ T cells were enriched by magnetic negative selection, after which naive cells were positively selected on CD45RA and the negative fraction was taken as the memory subset. Blood was collected by leukapheresis, and PBMCs were isolated by Ficoll-Histopaque density gradient centrifugation and then cryopreserved in liquid nitrogen vapor phase. Analytical flow cytometry was used to check the purity and quantity of every magnetically sorted T cell population. Genomic DNA was isolated from every sorted fraction and measured by UV absorbance on a Nanodrop 2000c. CDR1 and CDR2 are drawn from the germline V gene: SNHLY, FYNNEI. Spanning cysteine to phenylalanine, the CDR3 consists of 14 amino acids. Only the CDR3 DNA is retained, 42 bases long and in frame from the first base. Unmatched junction bases come to 5, with V trimmed by 5 bases and J by 7 bases.

The chain employs TRBV2 and TRBJ1-4; 9 middle bases align to TRBD1. This TCR was recovered from a man younger than 30 in good health. Sample: memory CD4+ T cells sorted from blood. This sample's cell subset or site label indicates: CD45RA-negative fraction. Here is the DNA: TGTGCCAGCAGTACAGACAGGGGGAGTGAAAAACTGTTTTTT. Translated, it gives CASSTDRGSEKLFF. The entire variable domain, with the stretches around the CDR3 drawn from the reference TRBV2 and TRBJ1-4 proteins, is EPEVTQTPSHQVTQMGQEVILRCVPISNHLYFYWYRQILGQKVEFLVSFYNNEISEKSEIFDDQFSVERPDGSNFTLKIRSTKLEDSAMYFCASSTDRGSEKLFFGSGTQLSVL.